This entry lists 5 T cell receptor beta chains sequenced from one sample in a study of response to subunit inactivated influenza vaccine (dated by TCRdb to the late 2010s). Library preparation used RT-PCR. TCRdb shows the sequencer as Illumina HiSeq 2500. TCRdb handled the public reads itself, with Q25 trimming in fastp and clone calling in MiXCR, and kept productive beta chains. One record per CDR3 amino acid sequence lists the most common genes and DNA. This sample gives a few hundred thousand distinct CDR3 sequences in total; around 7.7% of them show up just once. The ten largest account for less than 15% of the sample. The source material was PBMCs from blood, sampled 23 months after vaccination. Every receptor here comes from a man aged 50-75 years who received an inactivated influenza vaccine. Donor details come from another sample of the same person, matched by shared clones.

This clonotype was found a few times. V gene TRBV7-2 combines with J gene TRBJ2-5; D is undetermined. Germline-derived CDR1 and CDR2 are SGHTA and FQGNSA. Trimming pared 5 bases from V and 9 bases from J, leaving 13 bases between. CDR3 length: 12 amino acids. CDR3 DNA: TGTGCCAGCAGCGCGACTCCTGCTGCCCAGTACTTC. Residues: CASSATPAAQYF.

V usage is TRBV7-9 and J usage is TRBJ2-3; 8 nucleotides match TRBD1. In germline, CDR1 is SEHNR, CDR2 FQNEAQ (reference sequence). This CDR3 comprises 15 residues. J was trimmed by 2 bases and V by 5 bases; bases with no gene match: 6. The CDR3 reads CASSVDRGLTDTQYF. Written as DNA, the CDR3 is TGTGCCAGCAGCGTCGACAGGGGACTCACAGATACGCAGTATTTT.

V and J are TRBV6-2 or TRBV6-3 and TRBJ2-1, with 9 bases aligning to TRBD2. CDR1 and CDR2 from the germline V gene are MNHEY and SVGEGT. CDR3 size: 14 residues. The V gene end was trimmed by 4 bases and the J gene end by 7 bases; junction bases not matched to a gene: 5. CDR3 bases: TGTGCCAGCAGTTTTAGCGGGAGTCGGAATGAGCAGTTCTTC. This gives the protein CASSFSGSRNEQFF.

CDR3 sequence (DNA): TGCAGTGCTAGAGATGGTGGCGGGAGGTACGAGCAGTACTTC. It codes for CSARDGGGRYEQYF. This chain connects TRBV20-1 to TRBJ2-7; 8 bases align to TRBD2. The germline V gene encodes CDR1 DFQATT and CDR2 SNEGSKA (reference sequence). The CDR3 runs 14 residues. The ends lost 0 bases at V and 4 bases at J; junction bases unmatched: 5.

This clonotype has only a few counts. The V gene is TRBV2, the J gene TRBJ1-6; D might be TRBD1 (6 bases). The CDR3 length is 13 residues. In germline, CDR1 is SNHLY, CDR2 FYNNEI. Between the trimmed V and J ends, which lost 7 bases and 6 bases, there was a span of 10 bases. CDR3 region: CASKTGFNSPLHF. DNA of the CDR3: TGTGCCAGCAAAACAGGGTTTAATTCACCCCTCCACTTT.